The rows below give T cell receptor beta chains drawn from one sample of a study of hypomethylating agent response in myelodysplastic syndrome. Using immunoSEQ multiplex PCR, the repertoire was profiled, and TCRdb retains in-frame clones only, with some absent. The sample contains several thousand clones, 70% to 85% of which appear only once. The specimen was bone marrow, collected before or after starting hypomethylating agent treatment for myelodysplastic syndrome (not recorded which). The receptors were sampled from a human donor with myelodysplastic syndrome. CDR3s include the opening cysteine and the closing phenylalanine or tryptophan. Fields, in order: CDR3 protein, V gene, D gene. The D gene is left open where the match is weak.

CASSLLSGMVSSYNEQFF	TRBV7-9	TRBD2
CASSSGTGGGNKNIQYF	TRBV28	TRBD1
CASSLRERDQQFF	TRBV7-8	TRBD2
CASESKGGSGNTIYF	TRBV19	.
CASSTGTLNTEAFF	TRBV6-6	.
CASGSSTWGTEAFF	TRBV12-5	.
CASSIDTGGPTDTQYF	TRBV19	.
CASSMVFGQVVQGYTF	TRBV19	TRBD1
CASSQADGSNYGYTF	TRBV4-1	.
CASNPLAGGVSTEAFF	TRBV28	.
CASSDREGTGYTF	TRBV2	.
CASSTGGQGNGYTF	TRBV5-5	TRBD1
CATSREGRNTEAFF	TRBV15	.
CAISGTGHTEAFF	TRBV10-3	TRBD1
CASSSFNTGELFF	TRBV11-2	.
CASSPGGYWGTQYF	TRBV28	TRBD2
CSVDSYRGDEQYF	TRBV29-1	.
CASSSLAGYNEQFF	TRBV2	TRBD2
CASSEFGTVNYDYTF	TRBV2	.
CASRRRREGGYTF	TRBV2	.
CASSVLSGRVAFF	TRBV5-6	.
CASSKSQGTYNEQFF	TRBV11-3	.
CASSFLGGGAGSYGYTF	TRBV7-6	.
CASSKNRGATEAFF	TRBV21-1	.
CASSLDRASTDTQYF	TRBV11-2	.
CASSKNRDNEQFF	TRBV7-3	.
CAWSPGLRNEKLFF	TRBV30	.